This TCR beta chain derives from a study of T cell repertoires in cytomegalovirus infection. On the study more broadly: Both recently identified HLA-C-restricted and well-studied HLA-B-restricted CMV epitopes were used in the study. Public TCR beta signatures were indicative of both CMV infection and a matching HLA type. Points from the study as a whole: Across the ex vivo response, the dominant clonotypes were HLA-C-restricted CMV-specific TCR beta clonotypes. CMV carriers with the relevant HLA were identified by cumulative public TCR beta family frequency.

MiXCR was run by TCRdb on the reads, yielding one entry per CDR3 protein. The data contain around 750,000 distinct CDR3 sequences, 30% to 35% of them singletons. This CDR3 comprises 11 residues. CDR1 SNHLY and CDR2 FYNNEI come from the germline V gene. Comment on this clonotype: The antigen remains undetermined.

The rearrangement uses TRBV2 and TRBJ2-7, with D unclear. The source of this sequence is a human donor in good health (CMV status not recorded). Some clones in this sample may be carry-over from other donors' samples. Sequenced here: cultured CD8+ T cells from PBMCs, sampled from culture after CMV antigen stimulation. DNA of the CDR3: TGTGGGTTTTTGGTTGGCTACGAGCAGTACTTC. Translating it yields CGFLVGYEQYF.